The rows below give T cell receptor beta chains drawn from one sample of a study of shared clonotypes between healthy human individuals. TCRdb's copy holds only in-frame clones and misses some; the assay was immunoSEQ multiplex PCR. The sample has millions of clones; 90% to 95% are singletons. The sequenced sample consisted of naive CD4+ T cells sorted from blood. Every receptor here comes from a man between 18 and 35 years old in good health. Both conserved end residues are part of each CDR3. A D gene is named only where the DNA matches it firmly. Expanded clones are given a class, and other clones once, few, many or no size at all.

j_gene: TRBJ2-7; abundance: -; d_gene: TRBD1; v_gene: TRBV5-1; CDR3nt: TGCGCCAGCAGCTTAACAGGGGGCCCCTACGAGCAGTACTTC; CDR3aa: CASSLTGGPYEQYF
j_gene: TRBJ2-3; abundance: -; d_gene: -; v_gene: TRBV30; CDR3nt: TGTGCCTGGAGTGTACAGCGCTGGGATACGCAGTATTTT; CDR3aa: CAWSVQRWDTQYF
j_gene: TRBJ2-7; abundance: once; d_gene: -; v_gene: TRBV27; CDR3nt: TGTGCCAGCACCCGGTTTGTCGCGGGCTCCTACGAGCAGTACTTC; CDR3aa: CASTRFVAGSYEQYF
j_gene: TRBJ1-5; abundance: once; d_gene: -; v_gene: TRBV19; CDR3nt: TGTGCCAGTAATGAAATAGGGGGGGGCAATCAGCCCCAGCATTTT; CDR3aa: CASNEIGGGNQPQHF
j_gene: TRBJ2-7; abundance: -; d_gene: TRBD2; v_gene: TRBV5-1; CDR3nt: TGCGCCAGCAGCTTGGGACTAGCGGGGGGATTCTACGAGCAGTACTTC; CDR3aa: CASSLGLAGGFYEQYF
j_gene: TRBJ1-4; abundance: -; d_gene: -; v_gene: TRBV27; CDR3nt: TGTGCCAGCAGTTTATCGGGGCGAGAAGATGAAAAACTGTTTTTT; CDR3aa: CASSLSGREDEKLFF
j_gene: TRBJ2-7; abundance: -; d_gene: TRBD2; v_gene: TRBV18; CDR3nt: TGTGCCAGCACCCCACTAGCGGGCTACGAGCAGTACTTC; CDR3aa: CASTPLAGYEQYF
j_gene: TRBJ1-3; abundance: -; d_gene: -; v_gene: TRBV5-1; CDR3nt: TGCGCCAGCAGCTCCCAGGTGGGGGCTGGAAACACCATATATTTT; CDR3aa: CASSSQVGAGNTIYF
j_gene: TRBJ2-7; abundance: -; d_gene: -; v_gene: TRBV21-1; CDR3nt: TGTGCCAGCAGCAGGGACGGCGATGACTACGAGCAGTACTTC; CDR3aa: CASSRDGDDYEQYF
j_gene: TRBJ1-1; abundance: few; d_gene: -; v_gene: TRBV28; CDR3nt: TGTGCCAGCAGTTTGGGGGGTAGTGTAGCTTTCTTT; CDR3aa: CASSLGGSVAFF
j_gene: TRBJ2-3; abundance: -; d_gene: TRBD2; v_gene: TRBV29-1; CDR3nt: TGCAGCGTTGAAGTCGCTAGCGGGTTCACAGATACGCAGTATTTT; CDR3aa: CSVEVASGFTDTQYF
j_gene: TRBJ2-2; abundance: -; d_gene: -; v_gene: TRBV10-3; CDR3nt: TGTGCCATCAAGGGGGACGGGGAGCTGTTTTTT; CDR3aa: CAIKGDGELFF